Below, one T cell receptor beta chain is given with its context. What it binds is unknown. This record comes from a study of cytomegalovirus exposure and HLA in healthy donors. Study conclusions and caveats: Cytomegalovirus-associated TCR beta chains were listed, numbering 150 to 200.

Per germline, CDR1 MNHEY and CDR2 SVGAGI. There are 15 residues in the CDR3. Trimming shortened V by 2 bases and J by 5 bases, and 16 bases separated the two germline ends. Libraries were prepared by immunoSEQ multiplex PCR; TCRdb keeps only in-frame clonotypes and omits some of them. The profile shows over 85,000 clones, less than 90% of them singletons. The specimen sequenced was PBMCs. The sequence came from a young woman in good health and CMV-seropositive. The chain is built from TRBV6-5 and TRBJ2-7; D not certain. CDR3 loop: CASSYGAWPEDEQYF. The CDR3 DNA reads TGTGCCAGCAGTTACGGTGCGTGGCCCGAGGACGAGCAGTACTTC.